One T cell receptor (beta chain) is described in this entry. Its specificity is unknown. Sorted out of PBMCs were CD4+ T cells and CD8+ T cells. This specimen comes from a study of CD8+ T cells in alopecia areata. Study-wide background: Treated patients were given 5 to 10 mg oral tofacitinib twice daily.

The sequencing template was cDNA reverse transcribed from extracted RNA. Here immunoSEQ multiplex PCR was the method, and the copy in TCRdb shows in-frame clones only, minus some. The sample has approximately 150,000 clones; 40% to 65% are singletons. Study-level findings and limits: Sharing of TCR sequences between patients (possibly for HLA-related reasons) was less clear than in mice. In scalp samples, resident alphabeta T cells of normal skin are also sequenced.

The TCR was taken from a human donor with alopecia areata. Material: CD4+ T cells sorted from blood, obtained at week 0.

In DNA, the CDR3 is TGCGCCAGCAGCCAAGATATCTGGGTGGAGACTAGCGTTTACAATGAGCAGTTCTTC. Protein: CASSQDIWVETSVYNEQFF. The V and J genes are TRBV4-1 and TRBJ2-1; 8 bases line up with TRBD2. The CDR3 runs to 19 residues. Germline V gives CDR1 MGHRA, CDR2 YSYEKL. V lost 0 bases and J lost 4; bases outside the gene matches: 14.